Presented here are 28 T cell receptor beta chains from one specimen sequenced in a study of Ad26.COV2.S vaccination and SARS-CoV-2 variants. Specified treatment: approximately 18 received Ad26.COV2.S at low or high dose, single or two shots; roughly five received placebo; per-sample allocation not given. The samples date from day 63 after the first vaccine or placebo injection. Profiled with immunoSEQ multiplex PCR; TCRdb holds only in-frame clones, not every one. The top ten hold 3% to 4% of the sample, which has about 280,000 clones, more than 75% seen once. Here the sequenced sample was peripheral blood, taken in a trial of Ad26.COV2.S vaccine versus placebo. All receptors derive from a person between 18 and 65 years old who received the Ad26.COV2.S COVID-19 vaccine or a placebo.

This clone was counted between two and nine times. V and J are TRBV4-3 and TRBJ1-1; a possible D gene is TRBD1 (6 bases). This CDR3 comprises 14 residues. From germline, CDR1 is LGHNA and CDR2 YSLEER. V was shortened by 4 bases and J by 7 bases, with 16 bases between the two germline ends. The DNA for the CDR3 is TGCGCCAGCAGCCGTAACCAGGGGTTCGGTGAAGCTTTCTTT. This codes for CASSRNQGFGEAFF.

The rearrangement links TRBV15 to TRBJ1-5; D possibly corresponds to TRBD1 (6 bases). Between the trimmed V and J ends, which lost 5 bases and 6 bases, there was a span of 20 bases. This CDR3 is built from 16 residues. Germline V gene sequence: CDR1 LNHNV, CDR2 YYDKDF (reference sequence). In DNA form, the CDR3 reads TGTGCCACCAGCTCAGGGAGCAGGGGCGCGGGTCAGCCCCAGCATTTT. It is translated as CATSSGSRGAGQPQHF.

The gene calls are TRBV2 and TRBJ1-1; D possibly corresponds to TRBD1 (6 bases). The V end was cut by 3 bases, the J end by 1 base, with 9 bases between. The CDR3 has 14 amino acids. CDR1 SNHLY and CDR2 FYNNEI come from the germline V gene. CDR3 nucleotides: TGTGCCAGCAGTGATACAGGGCGGAACACTGAAGCTTTCTTT. This sequence encodes CASSDTGRNTEAFF.

This chain connects TRBV7-3 to TRBJ2-1; 7 bases line up with TRBD1. J lost 4 bases, V lost 4 bases, and 7 bases had no gene match. The CDR3 spans 15 residues. Germline values: CDR1 SGHTA, CDR2 FQGTGA. The CDR3 here is CASSSTGTVYNEQFF. The CDR3 nucleotides are TGTGCCAGCAGCTCCACCGGGACAGTTTACAATGAGCAGTTCTTC.

This clone showed up just once. The V and J genes are TRBV2 and TRBJ1-1; no definite D call. V was clipped by 6 bases and J by 2 bases, with 7 bases between them. CDR3 length equals 12 residues. From germline, CDR1 is SNHLY and CDR2 FYNNEI. The DNA of the CDR3 is TGTGCCAGCAGCGTCTCTAACACTGAAGCTTTCTTT. Translating it yields CASSVSNTEAFF.

This chain connects TRBV2 to TRBJ1-5, with 8 bases aligning to TRBD1. Looked up from germline, CDR1 is SNHLY and CDR2 is FYNNEI. J gave up 4 bases and V 5 bases, and 7 bases lay outside the gene matches. This CDR3 contains 15 residues. The DNA for the CDR3 is TGTGCCAGCAGTCCGGGACAGGTTGGGAATCAGCCCCAGCATTTT. Protein sequence: CASSPGQVGNQPQHF.

The chain employs TRBV10-3 and TRBJ1-4; perhaps TRBD1 as D (5 bases). V was shortened by 7 bases and J by 8 bases, with 14 bases between the two germline ends. Germline V gene lookup returns CDR1 ENHRY and CDR2 SYGVKD. There are 13 residues in the CDR3. This CDR3 reads CAIKRGVREKLFF. Here the CDR3 DNA reads TGTGCCATCAAAAGGGGCGTTCGAGAAAAACTGTTTTTT.

The chain is built from TRBV5-1 and TRBJ1-2; D perhaps matches TRBD1 (5 bases). Germline V lookup: CDR1 SGHRS, CDR2 YFSETQ. V was pared by 7 bases and J by 0 bases, with 13 bases between. CDR3 length: 14 residues. The CDR3 DNA follows: TGCGCCAGCGGGCCAGGGAATACTAACTATGGCTACACCTTC. This gives the protein CASGPGNTNYGYTF.

The V and J genes are TRBV2 and TRBJ2-7; TRBD1 matches 12 bases. Germline trimming cut 7 bases from V and 0 bases from J; bases unmatched to any gene: 10. Germline V gene lookup returns CDR1 SNHLY and CDR2 FYNNEI. The CDR3 consists of 17 residues. CDR3 protein: CASIPGTGGRSSYEQYF. The CDR3, as DNA: TGTGCCAGCATCCCAGGGACAGGGGGCCGAAGCTCCTACGAGCAGTACTTC.

In its sample, this clone was seen once. V usage is TRBV30 and J usage is TRBJ1-1, with D unclear. The CDR3 has 13 amino acids. Trimming cost V 2 bases and J 2 bases, with 9 bases left between them. Germline V lookup: CDR1 GTSNPN, CDR2 SVGIG (reference sequence). The CDR3 DNA is TGTGCCTGGAGTACCGGACCTAACACTGAAGCTTTCTTT. Translated, it gives CAWSTGPNTEAFF.

The chain has TRBV19 and TRBJ2-3, with TRBD1 as a possible D gene (6 bases). The CDR3 runs to 15 residues. CDR1 is LNHDA and CDR2 is SQIVND in the germline V gene (reference sequence). V lost 7 bases and J 0 bases, leaving 14 bases between the germline ends. CDR3 nucleotide sequence: TGTGCCAGTAAAATGAGGGACACGAGCACAGATACGCAGTATTTT. Amino acid sequence: CASKMRDTSTDTQYF.

The rearrangement joins TRBV7-2 to TRBJ2-1, with D unresolved. V gave up 1 base and J gave up 2 bases, with 6 bases separating them. CDR3 length: 14 amino acids. Germline loops: CDR1 SGHTA, CDR2 FQGNSA. The DNA of the CDR3 is TGTGCCAGCAGCTTAGGAGCAGCCTACAATGAGCAGTTCTTC. It encodes CASSLGAAYNEQFF.

CDR3 DNA sequence: TGCGCCAGCAGGCTAGGGGGCGCGATTTATGGCTACACCTTC. Its translation is CASRLGGAIYGYTF. J is TRBJ1-2 and V is TRBV5-1, with 7 nucleotides matching TRBD1. This CDR3 has 14 amino acids. Germline lookup yields CDR1 SGHRS and CDR2 YFSETQ. The V segment lost 5 bases and the J segment 5 bases; nucleotides outside the gene matches: 9.

The chain combines TRBV3-1 (or the pseudogene TRBV3-2) with TRBJ2-3; 8 bases map to TRBD2. From germline, CDR1 is LGHDT and CDR2 YNNKEL (reference sequence). The CDR3 runs to 16 residues. The ends lost 5 bases at V and 0 bases at J; junction bases unmatched: 7. CDR3 amino acids: CASSSFTGGSTDTQYF. The CDR3 nucleotides are TGTGCCAGCAGCTCATTTACGGGGGGGAGCACAGATACGCAGTATTTT.

This chain joins TRBV7-2 and TRBJ2-2, with 8 bases identical to TRBD2. The trim removed 5 bases at V and 8 bases at J, leaving 13 bases unmatched. Germline CDR1 reads SGHTA; CDR2 reads FQGNSA. This CDR3 is built from 16 residues. CDR3 sequence (DNA): TGTGCCAGCAGCATTGCCCCACGGGGGGGCCGGGGGGAGCTGTTTTTT. This codes for CASSIAPRGGRGELFF.

The J gene is TRBJ2-2, the V gene TRBV29-1; D not certain. Per germline, CDR1 SQVTM and CDR2 ANQGSEA. The V gene lost 2 bases and the J gene lost 2 bases, with 12 bases spanning the gap. This CDR3 spans 15 amino acids. The CDR3 spells CSVEPRQLNTGELFF. DNA of the CDR3: TGCAGCGTTGAACCCAGGCAGCTTAACACCGGGGAGCTGTTTTTT.

The chain uses TRBV15 and TRBJ1-2; perhaps TRBD1 as D (5 bases). Germline V gene data show CDR1 as LNHNV and CDR2 as YYDKDF (reference sequence). The CDR3 runs 13 residues. Trimming cost V 1 base and J 6 bases, with 9 bases left between them. Here the CDR3 reads CATSRAGFHGYTF. CDR3 in DNA: TGTGCCACCAGCAGAGCAGGGTTTCATGGCTACACCTTC.

The chain carries TRBV2 and TRBJ1-2; 7 bases are a match to TRBD1. This CDR3 spans 13 amino acids. CDR1 is SNHLY and CDR2 is FYNNEI in the germline V gene. V shed 4 bases, J shed 8 bases, and the junction held 7 bases outside the gene matches. CDR3 in amino acids: CASSGEGAFGYTF. The CDR3 DNA follows: TGTGCCAGCAGTGGGGAGGGGGCGTTCGGCTACACCTTC.

The V and J genes are TRBV7-3 and TRBJ2-3, with a weak D call TRBD1 (6 bases). This CDR3 has 14 residues. The V end lost 1 base, the J end lost 4 bases, and 9 bases lay between the germline ends. Germline V CDR1 and CDR2: SGHTA, FQGTGA. The CDR3 coding sequence is TGTGCCAGCAGCTTAAGGGGGCGCCCAGATACGCAGTATTTT. This codes for CASSLRGRPDTQYF.

This rearrangement joins TRBV19 to TRBJ1-6, with D maybe TRBD1 (6 bases). This CDR3 contains 17 residues. CDR1 LNHDA and CDR2 SQIVND come from the germline V gene (reference sequence). The germline V and J ends were trimmed by 1 base and 7 bases, with 17 bases remaining between them. DNA for the CDR3: TGTGCCAGTAGTATAGCCCCCACGGACAGTTTAAATTCACCCCTCCACTTT. It encodes CASSIAPTDSLNSPLHF.

The chain combines TRBV28 with TRBJ2-1; 13 bases line up with TRBD2. The CDR3 loop spans 15 amino acids. Germline CDR1 is MDHEN and CDR2 is SYDVKM. The J segment lost 8 bases and the V segment lost 6 bases, leaving 7 bases of the junction unmatched. The CDR3: CASRAPGLAGYEQFF. CDR3 nucleotide sequence: TGTGCCAGCAGGGCCCCGGGACTAGCGGGATATGAGCAGTTCTTC.

The V call is TRBV12-5, the J call TRBJ2-7; 8 nucleotides agree with TRBD1. The CDR3 is 14 residues long. V gave up 3 bases and J gave up 3 bases; unmatched junction bases: 4. Germline CDR1 and CDR2: LGHNT and FRNRAP. CDR3 protein: CASGFQDRDYEQYF. CDR3 nucleotide sequence: TGTGCTAGTGGTTTCCAGGACAGGGACTACGAGCAGTACTTC.

This chain joins TRBV3-1 (or the pseudogene TRBV3-2) and TRBJ1-1; D is ambiguous. The CDR3 has 14 amino acids. The germline gives CDR1 LGHDT, CDR2 YNNKEL (reference sequence). V was shortened by 3 bases and J by 3 bases, with 11 bases between the two germline ends. This chain's CDR3 is CASSQENRYTEAFF. The CDR3 DNA sequence: TGTGCCAGCAGCCAGGAAAACAGATACACTGAAGCTTTCTTT.

The chain carries TRBV5-1 and TRBJ1-1; maybe TRBD1 (6 bases). Trimming stripped 2 bases from V and 4 bases from J, with 18 bases between. The CDR3 runs to 16 residues. Germline values: CDR1 SGHRS, CDR2 YFSETQ. The CDR3 nucleotides are TGCGCCAGCAGCTTCGCAGTTACAGGGAAGGGCACTGAAGCTTTCTTT. Protein sequence: CASSFAVTGKGTEAFF.

The chain carries TRBV18 and TRBJ1-1, with TRBD1 matching 10 bases. The J segment lost 5 bases and the V segment lost 5 bases, leaving 8 bases of the junction unmatched. CDR1 is KGHSH and CDR2 is LQKENI in the germline V gene. CDR3 length: 15 residues. DNA of the CDR3: TGTGCCAGCTCAGCCGACAGGGGGCTGGGTACTGAAGCTTTCTTT. Protein product: CASSADRGLGTEAFF.

V usage is TRBV19 and J usage is TRBJ1-1; 10 positions agree with TRBD1. V dropped 4 bases and J dropped 6; count of bases not matched to a gene: 5. The CDR3 consists of 14 residues. Germline V gives CDR1 LNHDA, CDR2 SQIVND (reference sequence). In DNA form, the CDR3 reads TGTGCCAGTAGTACCGGGACAGGGGACCCTGAAGCTTTCTTT. Residues: CASSTGTGDPEAFF.

The J gene is TRBJ1-1, the V gene TRBV6-4; unclear D gene. The V end lost 5 bases, the J end lost 4 bases, and 23 bases lay between the germline ends. The CDR3 runs to 17 residues. The germline V gene encodes CDR1 MRHNA and CDR2 SNTAGT. The CDR3 loop is CASSLIGRPSSGTEAFF. In nucleotides, the CDR3 is TGTGCCAGCAGTTTAATCGGACGCCCAAGCTCCGGCACTGAAGCTTTCTTT.

The chain recombines TRBV4-1 with TRBJ2-1, with 8 bases lining up with TRBD2. The CDR3 loop spans 16 amino acids. V lost 5 bases, J lost 3 bases, and 9 bases stayed unmatched. The germline V gene encodes CDR1 MGHRA and CDR2 YSYEKL. The chain's CDR3 is CASSIPGLVIYNEQFF. In nucleotides, the CDR3 is TGCGCCAGCAGCATACCGGGACTAGTGATCTACAATGAGCAGTTCTTC.